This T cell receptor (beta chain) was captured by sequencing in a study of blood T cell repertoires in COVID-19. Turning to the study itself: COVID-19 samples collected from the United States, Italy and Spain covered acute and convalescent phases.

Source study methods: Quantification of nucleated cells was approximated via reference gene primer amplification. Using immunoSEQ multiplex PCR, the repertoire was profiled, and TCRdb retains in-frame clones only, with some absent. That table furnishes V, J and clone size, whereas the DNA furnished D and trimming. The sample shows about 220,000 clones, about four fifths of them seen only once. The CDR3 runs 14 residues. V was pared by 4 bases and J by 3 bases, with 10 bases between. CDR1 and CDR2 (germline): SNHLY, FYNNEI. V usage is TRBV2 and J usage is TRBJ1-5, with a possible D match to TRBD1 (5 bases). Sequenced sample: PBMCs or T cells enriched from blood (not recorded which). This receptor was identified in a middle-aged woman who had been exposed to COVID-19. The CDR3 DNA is TGTGCCAGCAGTGTCGGGGGTACCAATCAGCCCCAGCATTTT. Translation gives CASSVGGTNQPQHF.